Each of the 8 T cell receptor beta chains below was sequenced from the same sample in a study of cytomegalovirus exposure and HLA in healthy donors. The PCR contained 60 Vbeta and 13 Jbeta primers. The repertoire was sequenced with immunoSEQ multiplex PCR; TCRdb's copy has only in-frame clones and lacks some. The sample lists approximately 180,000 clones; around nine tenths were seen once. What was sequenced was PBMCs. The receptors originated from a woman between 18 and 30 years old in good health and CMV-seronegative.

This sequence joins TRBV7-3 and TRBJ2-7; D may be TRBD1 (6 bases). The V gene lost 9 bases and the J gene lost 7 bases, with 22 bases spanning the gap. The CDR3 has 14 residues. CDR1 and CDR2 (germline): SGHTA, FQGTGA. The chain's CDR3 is CASASYTGMGEQYF. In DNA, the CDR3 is TGTGCCAGTGCAAGCTACACAGGGATGGGGGAGCAGTACTTC. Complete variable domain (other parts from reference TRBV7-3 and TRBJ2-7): GAGVSQTPSNKVTEKGKYVELRCDPISGHTALYWYRQSLGQGPEFLIYFQGTGAADDSGLPNDRFFAVRPEGSVSTLKIQRTERGDSAVYLCASASYTGMGEQYFGPGTRLTVT.

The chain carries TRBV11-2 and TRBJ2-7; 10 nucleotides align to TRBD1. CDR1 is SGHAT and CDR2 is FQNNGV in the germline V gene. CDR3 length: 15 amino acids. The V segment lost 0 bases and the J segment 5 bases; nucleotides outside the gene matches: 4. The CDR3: CASSLDPGTGDEQYF. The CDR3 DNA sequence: TGTGCCAGCAGCTTAGATCCGGGGACAGGGGACGAGCAGTACTTC. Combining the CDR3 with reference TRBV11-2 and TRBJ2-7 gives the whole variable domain EAGVAQSPRYKIIEKRQSVAFWCNPISGHATLYWYQQILGQGPKLLIQFQNNGVVDDSQLPKDRFSAERLKGVDSTLKIQPAKLEDSAVYLCASSLDPGTGDEQYFGPGTRLTVT.

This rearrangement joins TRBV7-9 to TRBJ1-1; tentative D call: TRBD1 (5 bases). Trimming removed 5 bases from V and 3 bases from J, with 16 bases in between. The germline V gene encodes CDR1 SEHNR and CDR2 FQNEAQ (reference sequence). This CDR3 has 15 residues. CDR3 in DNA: TGTGCCAGCAGCCCGTTTGCAGGGTATGACACTGAAGCTTTCTTT. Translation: CASSPFAGYDTEAFF.

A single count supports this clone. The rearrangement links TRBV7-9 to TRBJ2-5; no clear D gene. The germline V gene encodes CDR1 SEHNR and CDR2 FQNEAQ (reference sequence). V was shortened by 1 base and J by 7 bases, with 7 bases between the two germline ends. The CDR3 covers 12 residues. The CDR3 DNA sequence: TGTGCCAGCAGCTTAGGGGCGCTGACCCAGTACTTC. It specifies CASSLGALTQYF.

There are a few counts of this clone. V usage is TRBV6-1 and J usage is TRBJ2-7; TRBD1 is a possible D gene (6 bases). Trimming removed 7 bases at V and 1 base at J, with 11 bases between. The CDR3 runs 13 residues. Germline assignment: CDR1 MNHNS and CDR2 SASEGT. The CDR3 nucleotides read TGTGCCAGCACTAAAACAGGGTCCTACGAGCAGTACTTC. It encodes CASTKTGSYEQYF.

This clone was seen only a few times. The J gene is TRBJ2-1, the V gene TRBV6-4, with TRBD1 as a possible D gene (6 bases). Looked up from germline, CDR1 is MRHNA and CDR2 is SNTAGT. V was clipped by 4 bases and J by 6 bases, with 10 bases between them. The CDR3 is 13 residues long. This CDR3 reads CASSVGQLNEQFF. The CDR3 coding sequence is TGTGCCAGCAGTGTTGGACAGCTCAATGAGCAGTTCTTC.

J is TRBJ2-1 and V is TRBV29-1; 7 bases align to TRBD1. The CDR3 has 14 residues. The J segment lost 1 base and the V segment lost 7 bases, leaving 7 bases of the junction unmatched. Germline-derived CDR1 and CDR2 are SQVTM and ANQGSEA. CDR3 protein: CSASDRISYNEQFF. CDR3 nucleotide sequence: TGCAGCGCATCGGACAGGATTTCCTACAATGAGCAGTTCTTC.

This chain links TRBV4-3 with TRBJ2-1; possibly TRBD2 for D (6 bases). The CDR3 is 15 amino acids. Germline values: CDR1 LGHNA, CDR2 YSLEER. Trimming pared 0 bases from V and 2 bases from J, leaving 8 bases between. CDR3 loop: CASSQERGTYNEQFF. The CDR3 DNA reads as TGCGCCAGCAGCCAAGAACGCGGGACCTACAATGAGCAGTTCTTC.